This is a list of T cell receptor beta chains from one sample in a study of blood T cells in healthy people across ages. MiXCR was run by TCRdb on the 5' RACE reads, yielding one entry per CDR3 protein. The table shows about 640,000 distinct CDR3 sequences, with around 54% occurring only once. The sample taken for sequencing was blood. These receptors originate from a man in his 60s in good health. Each CDR3 is given with its conserved first and last residue. A D gene is named only where the DNA matches it firmly. Some rows have no size entry. The others give once, few or many, or a class for an expanded clone.

v_call	clone_size	d_call	j_call	cdr3_nt	cdr3_aa
TRBV20-1	few	NA	TRBJ2-1	TGCAGTGCTAGCCGGGCAGGGCGGTCCTACAATGAGCAGTTCTTC	CSASRAGRSYNEQFF
TRBV5-1	few	TRBD1	TRBJ2-7	TGCGCCAGCACAGTCAGCGTGGGGACAGGGCAGCATGAGCACGAGCAGTACTTC	CASTVSVGTGQHEHEQYF
TRBV7-2	NA	NA	TRBJ2-1	TGTGCCAGCGGAGCTGGACTCAACGTTTACAATGAGCAGTTCTTC	CASGAGLNVYNEQFF
TRBV12-3/TRBV12-4	NA	TRBD1	TRBJ1-5	TGTGCCAGCAGTCGACAGGGGGCGCGGGGACAGCCCCAGCATTTT	CASSRQGARGQPQHF
TRBV28	NA	TRBD1	TRBJ1-4	TGTGCCAGCAGGGCACAGGGGGCTGGTGAAAAACTGTTTTTT	CASRAQGAGEKLFF
TRBV10-3	few	NA	TRBJ2-4	TGTGCCATCAGTACCCCCGGTTCGGAAAACATTCAGTACTTC	CAISTPGSENIQYF
TRBV12-3/TRBV12-4	NA	TRBD1	TRBJ1-5	TGTGCCAGCAGTGACAGGGGCGCGAATCAGCCCCAGCATTTT	CASSDRGANQPQHF
TRBV20-1	few	TRBD1	TRBJ1-6	TGCAGTGCTAGCTTACAGGGGGCCCGCTTTAATTCACCCCTCCACTTT	CSASLQGARFNSPLHF
TRBV18	NA	TRBD1	TRBJ2-5	TGTGCCAGCTCAAAGGGACAGGCGGAGACCCAGTACTTC	CASSKGQAETQYF
TRBV7-2	NA	NA	TRBJ2-7	TGTGCCAGCCTGAGGGGGGGCAACTATGAGCAGTACTTC	CASLRGGNYEQYF
TRBV29-1	few	NA	TRBJ2-3	TGCAGCGTTGAAGGCGGCCCTAGCACAGATACGCAGTATTTT	CSVEGGPSTDTQYF
TRBV28	few	NA	TRBJ2-2	TGTGCCAGCATGGTGGGGACAAGGACCGGGGAGCTGTTTTTT	CASMVGTRTGELFF
TRBV7-8	NA	NA	TRBJ1-4	TGCGCCAGCAGCAATGCGGGCACTAATGAAAAACTGTTTTTT	CASSNAGTNEKLFF
TRBV28	NA	NA	TRBJ1-1	TGTGCCAGCAGTCACGTATTCATGAACACTGAAGCTTTCTTT	CASSHVFMNTEAFF
TRBV4-1	NA	TRBD1	TRBJ2-1	TGCGCCAGCAGCCATAGGGGACAGGGGAACAATGAGCAGTTCTTC	CASSHRGQGNNEQFF
TRBV28	NA	TRBD1	TRBJ2-5	TGTGCCAGCGGTGGACAGGTCGCAGAGACCCAGTACTTC	CASGGQVAETQYF
TRBV5-6	NA	NA	TRBJ1-1	TGTGCCAGCAGCTTCAGAGGGGGTGTTGGGAAACAAAACACTGAAGCTTTCTTT	CASSFRGGVGKQNTEAFF
TRBV5-4	NA	NA	TRBJ2-3	TGTGCCAGCAGCCCCTGGGGGGACAGCACAGATACGCAGTATTTT	CASSPWGDSTDTQYF
TRBV4-1	few	NA	TRBJ2-7	TGCGCCAGCAGCCAAGCCCCGACAGTTTCCTACGAGCAGTACTTC	CASSQAPTVSYEQYF
TRBV4-1	few	NA	TRBJ2-7	TGCGCCAGCAGCCTCCAGGAAGGAGGATCCTACGAGCAGTACTTC	CASSLQEGGSYEQYF
TRBV4-1	NA	TRBD2	TRBJ2-5	TGCGCCAGCAGCCAAGGCGTAGCGGGGGAAGAGACCCAGTACTTC	CASSQGVAGEETQYF
TRBV6-1	NA	TRBD1	TRBJ2-7	TGTGCCAGCGCTCGACGGGACAGTGCCTACGAGCAGTACTTC	CASARRDSAYEQYF
TRBV29-1	few	TRBD1	TRBJ2-5	TGCAGCGGGCTGCGGACAGGAGCACAAGAGACCCAGTACTTC	CSGLRTGAQETQYF
TRBV4-2	NA	TRBD2	TRBJ2-7	TGTGCCAGCAGCCAAGATCTGGCGGGACTAGCGAGCTACGAGCAGTACTTC	CASSQDLAGLASYEQYF
TRBV10-3	NA	TRBD1	TRBJ2-7	TGTGCCATCAGTGAGTGGGTTGGGACAGGGAAGTACGAGCAGTACTTC	CAISEWVGTGKYEQYF
TRBV20-1	many	NA	TRBJ1-2	TGCAGTGCCGCCTTGGGGGTCACGGCTAACTATGGCTACACCTTC	CSAALGVTANYGYTF
TRBV7-2	NA	NA	TRBJ2-1	TGTGCCAGCAGCCCGTTCAAGGGCTCCTACAATGAGCAGTTCTTC	CASSPFKGSYNEQFF
TRBV20-1	few	TRBD1	TRBJ2-5	TGCAGTGCTAGAGATGAGGGGACAGGGTACTTC	CSARDEGTGYF
TRBV6-1	few	NA	TRBJ2-7	TGTGCCAGCACCCTCCTTTCTACGGCCGTCTACGAGCAGTACTTC	CASTLLSTAVYEQYF
TRBV2	NA	NA	TRBJ2-5	TGTGCCGGAGGCGGACCAGGTGGGACCCAGTACTTC	CAGGGPGGTQYF
TRBV13	NA	TRBD2	TRBJ2-5	TGTGCCAGCAGCTCACAACTAGCGGGGCTAGGGGAGACCCAGTACTTC	CASSSQLAGLGETQYF
TRBV20-1	NA	TRBD1	TRBJ1-1	TGCAGTGCTAGGGGGGACAGTCAGAGGGAAGCTTTCTTT	CSARGDSQREAFF
TRBV27	NA	NA	TRBJ2-1	TGTGCCAGCACGGACCCACCCTACAATGAGCAGTTCTTC	CASTDPPYNEQFF
TRBV5-1	NA	TRBD1	TRBJ2-1	TGCGCCAGCAGCAGGTGGGGGACAGGGGGTAATATCTACAATGAGCAGTTCTTC	CASSRWGTGGNIYNEQFF
TRBV11-2	NA	TRBD2	TRBJ2-1	TGTGCCAGCAGCAAGGGACTAGCGGTCAACGGAGAGGAGCAGTTCTTC	CASSKGLAVNGEEQFF
TRBV29-1	NA	NA	TRBJ1-4	TGCAGCGTTGAAAGCGACGGAGGGAGAAAACTGTTTTTT	CSVESDGGRKLFF
TRBV19	NA	TRBD2	TRBJ2-5	TGTGCCAGTAGTCTCCCCAGGCGGGGGGAACAAGAGACCCAGTACTTC	CASSLPRRGEQETQYF
TRBV29-1	NA	TRBD2	TRBJ2-1	TGCAGCGTTGAAGATCCCGGGACTAGCGCCTACAATGAGCAGTTCTTC	CSVEDPGTSAYNEQFF
TRBV4-1	few	NA	TRBJ2-7	TGCGCCAGCAGCCAAGCGGACCGTAGCTCCTACGAGCAGTACTTC	CASSQADRSSYEQYF
TRBV5-1	once	TRBD1	TRBJ2-7	TGCGCCAGCAGCCTCTCCGGACAGGGAGACTACGAGCAGTACTTC	CASSLSGQGDYEQYF
TRBV2	NA	TRBD2	TRBJ2-1	TGTGCCAGCAGTGAATCGGGCGGGGGGGCCCCCTACAATGAGCAGTTCTTC	CASSESGGGAPYNEQFF
TRBV29-1	NA	NA	TRBJ2-5	TGCAGCGCCCAGGCAGGGAGAGAGACCCAGTACTTC	CSAQAGRETQYF
TRBV20-1	few	NA	TRBJ2-3	TGCGGTGCTTCGGGTGCAGATACGCAGTATTTT	CGASGADTQYF
TRBV6-2/TRBV6-3	NA	NA	TRBJ1-5	TGTGCCAGCAGTTACTGGGGGCAGCCCCAGCATTTT	CASSYWGQPQHF
TRBV15	NA	NA	TRBJ1-2	TGTGCCACCAGCAGAGATCGGACTTCCCGAGGCTACACCTTC	CATSRDRTSRGYTF
TRBV7-2	NA	NA	TRBJ1-1	TGTGCCAGCAGCCTCTTCAGGTACGAAGCTTTCTTT	CASSLFRYEAFF
TRBV20-1	NA	NA	TRBJ1-5	TGCAGTGCCCCTCTTCCGGGGAGCGATCAGCCCCAGCATTTT	CSAPLPGSDQPQHF
TRBV4-2	NA	NA	TRBJ1-6	TGTGCCAGCAGCCAAACCCGGTCTTCACCCCTCCACTTT	CASSQTRSSPLHF
TRBV20-1	NA	TRBD1	TRBJ2-7	TGCAGTGCTGAAGGACAGGGTGATTACGAGCAGTACTTC	CSAEGQGDYEQYF
TRBV4-2	few	TRBD1	TRBJ1-2	TGTGCCAGCAGCCAAGAACCCGCCGGGACAGGGAGTCATGGCTACACCTTC	CASSQEPAGTGSHGYTF
TRBV6-6	few	TRBD1	TRBJ1-2	TGTGCCAGCAGTACAGGGGCAAATAACTATGGCTACACCTTC	CASSTGANNYGYTF
TRBV6-5	NA	NA	TRBJ2-1	TGTGCCAGCAGCCCCAGAGCAGGGTGGGATGAGCAGTTCTTC	CASSPRAGWDEQFF